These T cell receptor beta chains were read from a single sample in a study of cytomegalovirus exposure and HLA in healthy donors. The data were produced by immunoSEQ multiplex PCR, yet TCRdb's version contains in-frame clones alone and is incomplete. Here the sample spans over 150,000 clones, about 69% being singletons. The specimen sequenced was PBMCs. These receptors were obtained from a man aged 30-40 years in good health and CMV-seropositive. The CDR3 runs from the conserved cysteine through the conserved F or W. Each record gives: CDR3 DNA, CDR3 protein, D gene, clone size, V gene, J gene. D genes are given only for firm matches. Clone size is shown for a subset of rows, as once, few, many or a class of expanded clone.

TGTGCCAGCAGCCAGACGGACATCACAGATACGCAGTATTTT	CASSQTDITDTQYF	.	.	TRBV7-2	TRBJ2-3
TGTGCCAGCTCGCCAAGGGAAGGGGGTGAAGCTTTCTTT	CASSPREGGEAFF	.	.	TRBV18	TRBJ1-1
TGTGCCACCAGCAGGGTCGGGGGTTCGAGTGGCTACACCTTC	CATSRVGGSSGYTF	.	few	TRBV15	TRBJ1-2
TGTGCCACCAGCCGACCCGGGACAGGGGGCAATCAGCCCCAGCATTTT	CATSRPGTGGNQPQHF	TRBD1	once	TRBV15	TRBJ1-5
TGTGCCAGCAGCCAAGAAGAAGGACTACTGAAACTCTCTGGAAACACCATATATTTT	CASSQEEGLLKLSGNTIYF	.	.	TRBV14	TRBJ1-3
TGTGCCAGCAGCGAACGGGGGTACGCCTACGAGCAGTACTTC	CASSERGYAYEQYF	.	.	TRBV2	TRBJ2-7
TGTGCCAGTAGTATCCCTCAGCGAGAGACCCAGTACTTC	CASSIPQRETQYF	.	.	TRBV19	TRBJ2-5
TGTGCCATCAGAAACAGGGAGACAGATACGCAGTATTTT	CAIRNRETDTQYF	.	.	TRBV10-3	TRBJ2-3
TGTGCCAGCAGCACCCCTCTAGCGGGAGGGCCGGATGAGCAGTTCTTC	CASSTPLAGGPDEQFF	TRBD2	.	TRBV7-3	TRBJ2-1
TGTGCCAGCTCGAGGGGACTAGCGGCCAATGAGCAGTTCTTC	CASSRGLAANEQFF	TRBD2	few	TRBV11-3	TRBJ2-1
TGCGCCAGCAGCTTGGTTGGGGTAGGGGCCTACAATGAGCAGTTCTTC	CASSLVGVGAYNEQFF	.	.	TRBV5-1	TRBJ2-1
TGTGCCAGCAGCCCGGACCAGGGGGAGCGGACAGATACGCAGTATTTT	CASSPDQGERTDTQYF	TRBD1	.	TRBV28	TRBJ2-3
TGTGCCAGCAGTCGGACTTACAGGGAAGTGGAGACCCAGTACTTC	CASSRTYREVETQYF	.	once	TRBV6-5	TRBJ2-5
TGTGCCAGCAGCTCGGGACAGCCATCCTTCCATGGCTACACCTTC	CASSSGQPSFHGYTF	TRBD1	.	TRBV7-6	TRBJ1-2
TGTGCCAGCAGTCGAGCGGACAGGCCGAACACTGAAGCTTTCTTT	CASSRADRPNTEAFF	TRBD1	.	TRBV7-2	TRBJ1-1
TGTGCCAGCAGCCTAAGCGCCCAAGAGACCCAGTACTTC	CASSLSAQETQYF	.	few	TRBV7-6	TRBJ2-5
TGTGCCAGCAGCTTAGGAGGTGGGAGAGGCACCGGGGAGCTGTTTTTT	CASSLGGGRGTGELFF	.	.	TRBV7-6	TRBJ2-2
TGTGCCAGCAGCCCCAGACGGGAGGGCACAGATACGCAGTATTTT	CASSPRREGTDTQYF	TRBD2	.	TRBV7-3	TRBJ2-3
TGTGCCTCCCGGGGAGCTTCTTACGAGCAGTACTTC	CASRGASYEQYF	.	.	TRBV7-9	TRBJ2-7
TGTGCCAGCAGCTTAGGGCAGGAGGTCGACGAGCAGTACTTC	CASSLGQEVDEQYF	.	.	TRBV7-9	TRBJ2-7
TGTGCCAGCAGCTTGGGCGGGAGGGCAGGAGAGCAGTACTTC	CASSLGGRAGEQYF	TRBD2	.	TRBV5-6	TRBJ2-7
TGTGCCAGTAGGGGACAGGGACCGTATCAGCCCCAGCATTTT	CASRGQGPYQPQHF	TRBD1	.	TRBV19	TRBJ1-5
TGTGCCAGCAGTTACTCGCGGGGGGGCGTCAATGAGCAGTTCTTC	CASSYSRGGVNEQFF	TRBD2	.	TRBV6-5	TRBJ2-1
TGTGCCAGCAGTGAACCACGCTCTAGAAGGGGACAGTTCTTC	CASSEPRSRRGQFF	.	once	TRBV6-1	TRBJ2-1